The clone carrying this T cell receptor beta chain appeared a few times. Together with a sample-barcoded 5' primer, a J-beta primer mix was included in a second PCR lasting about 6 to 11 cycles. TCRdb re-called the 5' RACE reads with MiXCR, one entry per CDR3 protein. The sample has 700,000 to 850,000 distinct CDR3 sequences, roughly 50% seen once; the top ten hold approximately 41%. This sample was taken from a study of blood T cells in healthy people across ages. V shed 4 bases and J shed 5 bases, with 11 bases lying between them. The CDR3 runs to 14 residues. Germline V CDR1 and CDR2: MNHEY, SMNVEV (reference sequence).

The rearrangement uses TRBV27 and TRBJ2-2; D is possibly TRBD2 (6 bases). Sample: blood. This receptor was obtained from a man aged 80 or over in good health. CDR3 nucleotides: TGTGCCAGCAGTTGGAGGGTCGAAACCGGGGAGCTGTTTTTT. Translating gives CASSWRVETGELFF.